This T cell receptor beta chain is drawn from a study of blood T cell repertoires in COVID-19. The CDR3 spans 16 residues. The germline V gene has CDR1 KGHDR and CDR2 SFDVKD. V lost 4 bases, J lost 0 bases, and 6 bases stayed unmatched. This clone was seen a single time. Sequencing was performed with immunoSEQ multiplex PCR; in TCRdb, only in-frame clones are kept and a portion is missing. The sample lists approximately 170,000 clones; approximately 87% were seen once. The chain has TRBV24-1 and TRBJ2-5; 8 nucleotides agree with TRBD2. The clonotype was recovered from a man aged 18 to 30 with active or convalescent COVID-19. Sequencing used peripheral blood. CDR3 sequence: CATSDPIAGNQETQYF. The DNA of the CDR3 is TGTGCCACCAGTGACCCGATAGCGGGGAACCAAGAGACCCAGTACTTC.